This T cell receptor (beta chain) was sequenced in a study of T cell responses to AZD1222 COVID-19 vaccine. Details on this clone: The target antigen is unknown.

V was shortened by 5 bases and J by 2 bases, with 10 bases between the two germline ends. From germline, CDR1 is SEHNR and CDR2 FQNEAQ (reference sequence). CDR3 length equals 13 residues. TCRdb's copy holds only in-frame clones and misses some; the assay was immunoSEQ multiplex PCR. Among 150,000 to 200,000 clones listed, 80% to 95% were seen once. Findings and caveats of the study: It should be noted that donors were predominantly white British and more often female, and clonal diversity was possibly underestimated. Just 5 or 6 AZD1222 recipients tested seropositive at baseline. The study reported that nearly half of spike-specific TCRs target unmutated variant regions.

Sequenced here: peripheral blood, sampled on day 0 of AZD1222 vaccination. The source of this sequence is an adult in good health. The chain recombines TRBV7-9 with TRBJ2-7; D is perhaps TRBD1 or TRBD2 (5 bases each). This chain's CDR3 is CASSRDGPYEQYF. Here the CDR3 DNA reads TGTGCCAGCAGCAGGGACGGCCCCTACGAGCAGTACTTC.